This TCR beta chain originates from a study of CD8+CD57+ T cells in acquired aplastic anemia. Overall study: Sorted CD4+ and CD8+ cells yielded around 3.2 ug of DNA on average. Broader study findings: Patient and control CD8+ Simpson's diversity was not significantly different.

It was patients with CD8+CD57+ cell expansion by flow cytometry who were chosen for sequencing. The V end was cut by 3 bases, the J end by 7 bases, with 11 bases between. The CDR3 is made up of 12 amino acids. Per the germline V gene, CDR1 is SGHDT and CDR2 is YYEEEE. With regard to this clonotype: The antigen remains unidentified.

Profiling of TCR beta VDJ combinations and CDR3 sequences used genomic DNA as template. From the reads, TCRdb called clonotypes with MiXCR, one entry per CDR3 protein. The sample contains about 160,000 distinct CDR3 sequences, over 55% of which appear only once. The receptor was derived from a human donor with aplastic anemia. The material sequenced was sorted CD4+, CD8+, or CD8+CD57+ T cells (not recorded which) from PBMCs. V usage is TRBV5-6 and J usage is TRBJ2-7; D possibly corresponds to TRBD2 (5 bases). The CDR3 DNA follows: TGTGCCAGCAGCTGGCCCTCGGGGGAGCAGTACTTC. As protein: CASSWPSGEQYF.